The 27 T cell receptor beta chains given below trace back to one sample, sequenced in a study of T cell responses to AZD1222 COVID-19 vaccine. TCRdb keeps only in-frame clones here, not all; method: immunoSEQ multiplex PCR. The data hold roughly 150,000 clones, with under 95% observed a single time. The sequencing here drew on peripheral blood, taken on day 0 of AZD1222 vaccination. These TCRs come from an adult in good health.

The chain has TRBV5-1 and TRBJ1-4, with D possibly TRBD1 on 6 matching bases. Trimming cost V 5 bases and J 3 bases, with 8 bases left between them. The V gene's germline CDR1 is SGHRS and CDR2 YFSETQ. The CDR3 length is 13 residues. CDR3 bases: TGCGCCAGCAGACAGGGTCCTAATGAAAAACTGTTTTTT. Its protein product is CASRQGPNEKLFF.

The chain recombines TRBV6-5 with TRBJ1-1; 7 bases fit TRBD1. V dropped 6 bases and J dropped 1; count of bases not matched to a gene: 5. This CDR3 region has 14 residues. Germline V gives CDR1 MNHEY, CDR2 SVGAGI. CDR3 amino acids: CASSTYRGNTEAFF. CDR3 sequence (DNA): TGTGCCAGCAGCACCTACAGGGGGAACACTGAAGCTTTCTTT.

The gene calls are TRBV24-1 and TRBJ1-6, with 7 bases aligning to TRBD1. With V trimmed by 1 base and J by 6 bases, 5 bases remained unmatched. CDR3 length: 16 residues. Germline values: CDR1 KGHDR, CDR2 SFDVKD. Written as DNA, the CDR3 is TGTGCCACCAGTGATTTAGGCAGGGGGGGTAATTCACCCCTCCACTTT. Translation: CATSDLGRGGNSPLHF.

This clone was picked up a small number of times. V gene TRBV18 combines with J gene TRBJ1-1; possible D gene TRBD1, 5 bases. V lost 4 bases and J lost 0, with 12 bases in between. This CDR3 contains 15 residues. Germline values: CDR1 KGHSH, CDR2 LQKENI. The CDR3 DNA reads as TGTGCCAGCTCACTGGGACTGCCCATGAACACTGAAGCTTTCTTT. Amino acids: CASSLGLPMNTEAFF.

V and J are TRBV15 and TRBJ2-7; D unclear. This CDR3 is 14 amino acids long. Per the germline V gene, CDR1 is LNHNV and CDR2 is YYDKDF (reference sequence). With 10 bases removed from V and 0 bases from J, the gap between germline ends came to 16 bases. The CDR3 loop reads CAKTARKDSYEQYF. CDR3 sequence (DNA): TGTGCCAAAACGGCCCGCAAAGACTCCTACGAGCAGTACTTC.

J is TRBJ1-5 and V is TRBV29-1; the D is unclear. There are 14 residues in the CDR3. V was pared by 4 bases and J by 1 base, with 11 bases between. From germline, CDR1 is SQVTM and CDR2 ANQGSEA. The CDR3 reads CSVGNSNSNQPQHF. The CDR3 DNA reads as TGCAGCGTTGGGAACAGCAACAGCAATCAGCCCCAGCATTTT.

V usage is TRBV15 and J usage is TRBJ1-5, with D possibly matching TRBD1 (6 bases). Germline-derived CDR1 and CDR2 are LNHNV and YYDKDF (reference sequence). V shed 5 bases and J shed 8 bases, with 19 bases lying between them. CDR3 length: 15 amino acids. The chain's CDR3 is CATSPRRGAMKPQHF. Written as DNA, the CDR3 is TGTGCCACCAGCCCCCGTAGGGGGGCGATGAAGCCCCAGCATTTT. Variable domain in full (rest from reference TRBV15 and TRBJ1-5): DAMVIQNPRYQVTQFGKPVTLSCSQTLNHNVMYWYQQKSSQAPKLLFHYYDKDFNNEADTPDNFQSRRPNTSFCFLDIRSPGLGDTAMYLCATSPRRGAMKPQHFGDGTRLSIL.

This chain uses TRBV28 with TRBJ1-5; possible D gene TRBD1, 6 bases. The CDR3 covers 16 residues. The germline V gene has CDR1 MDHEN and CDR2 SYDVKM. Trimming removed 2 bases at V and 9 bases at J, with 20 bases between. CDR3 amino acids: CASSLGVTGPRGPQHF. CDR3 coding DNA: TGTGCCAGCAGTTTAGGGGTTACAGGGCCTAGAGGGCCCCAGCATTTT.

This rearrangement joins TRBV7-2 to TRBJ2-1; D remains unclear. Germline-derived CDR1 and CDR2 are SGHTA and FQGNSA. V was pared by 2 bases and J by 4 bases, with 6 bases between. The length of the CDR3 is 13 residues. The CDR3, as DNA: TGTGCCAGCAGCTTACTAGATTACAATGAGCAGTTCTTC. Its translation: CASSLLDYNEQFF.

This clone was seen just once. The chain links TRBV29-1 to TRBJ2-1; D not certain. This CDR3 has 15 amino acids. CDR1 and CDR2 (germline): SQVTM, ANQGSEA. V gave up 0 bases and J gave up 0 bases, with 9 bases separating them. CDR3 DNA sequence: TGCAGCGTTGAAGATGTCCCGAGCTCCTACAATGAGCAGTTCTTC. It codes for CSVEDVPSSYNEQFF.

V gene TRBV28 combines with J gene TRBJ2-1; D possibly corresponds to TRBD2 (5 bases). Trimming removed 5 bases from V and 12 bases from J, with 14 bases in between. The CDR3 covers 12 residues. In germline, CDR1 is MDHEN, CDR2 SYDVKM. This chain's CDR3 is CASSGLLDGQFF. In DNA form, the CDR3 reads TGTGCCAGCAGTGGACTTCTTGATGGGCAGTTCTTC. Based on the CDR3 plus reference TRBV28 and TRBJ2-1, the full variable domain is DVKVTQSSRYLVKRTGEKVFLECVQDMDHENMFWYRQDPGLGLRLIYFSYDVKMKEKGDIPEGYSVSREKKERFSLILESASTNQTSMYLCASSGLLDGQFFGPGTRLTVL.

The genes are TRBV29-1 and TRBJ2-3; D uncertain. There are 12 residues in the CDR3. Between the trimmed V and J ends, which lost 6 bases and 2 bases, there was a span of 9 bases. CDR1 is SQVTM and CDR2 is ANQGSEA in the germline V gene. The CDR3 nucleotides read TGCAGCGTCGGAAGGAACACAGATACGCAGTATTTT. This codes for CSVGRNTDTQYF.

V gene TRBV19 combines with J gene TRBJ2-7; D is possibly TRBD1 (5 bases). The germline V and J ends were trimmed by 6 bases and 6 bases, with 15 bases remaining between them. CDR3 length: 13 amino acids. Looked up from germline, CDR1 is LNHDA and CDR2 is SQIVND (reference sequence). CDR3 sequence: CASRSPPRVEQYF. The DNA for the CDR3 is TGTGCCAGTAGATCCCCACCCAGGGTCGAGCAGTACTTC.

This clone appeared once. This sequence joins TRBV2 and TRBJ2-5; 9 bases agree with TRBD2. The CDR3 covers 17 residues. Germline V CDR1 and CDR2: SNHLY, FYNNEI. Unmatched junction bases numbered 7, after V lost 0 bases and J lost 2 bases. CDR3 bases: TGTGCCAGCAGTGAAGCGGGAGCGGGGGGAATTCAAGAGACCCAGTACTTC. This codes for CASSEAGAGGIQETQYF.

This clone was seen only a few times. The chain has TRBV28 and TRBJ1-5; TRBD1 matches 9 bases. The trim removed 4 bases at V and 3 bases at J, leaving 10 bases unmatched. Germline V gene lookup returns CDR1 MDHEN and CDR2 SYDVKM. The CDR3 consists of 17 residues. The CDR3 reads CASSSRTGEWYNQPQHF. Written as DNA, the CDR3 is TGTGCCAGCAGTTCTCGGACAGGGGAGTGGTACAATCAGCCCCAGCATTTT.

The genes are TRBV30 and TRBJ2-1; 9 bases map to TRBD2. CDR3 length: 14 amino acids. Trimming removed 5 bases from V and 8 bases from J; junction bases left unmatched: 10. Germline-derived CDR1 and CDR2 are GTSNPN and SVGIG (reference sequence). This CDR3 is CAWGTSGLWDEQFF. In DNA, the CDR3 is TGTGCCTGGGGCACTAGCGGGCTCTGGGATGAGCAGTTCTTC.

The V gene is TRBV27, the J gene TRBJ1-2; D is perhaps TRBD1 (6 bases). Germline assignment: CDR1 MNHEY and CDR2 SMNVEV (reference sequence). CDR3 length equals 15 residues. Between the trimmed V and J ends, which lost 5 bases and 0 bases, there was a span of 13 bases. The CDR3 nucleotides read TGTGCCAGCAGTCCATACAGGGACACTAACTATGGCTACACCTTC. Protein: CASSPYRDTNYGYTF.

The V and J genes are TRBV23-1 and TRBJ1-1; 8 bases line up with TRBD1. TRBV23-1 is known as an ORF, though its function is uncertain. The CDR3 is 17 amino acids. Germline trimming cut 3 bases from V and 1 base from J; bases unmatched to any gene: 10. CDR3 DNA: TGCGCCAGCAGTCACCCCCGCCGGACAGGGAAGAACACTGAAGCTTTCTTT. This translates into CASSHPRRTGKNTEAFF.

The chain is built from TRBV5-1 and TRBJ1-1; TRBD1 aligns across 7 bases. Germline CDR1 is SGHRS and CDR2 is YFSETQ. V trimming: 4 bases; J trimming: 12 bases; junction bases outside the gene matches: 12. The CDR3 runs to 13 residues. CDR3: CASSPTGTSRTFF. The CDR3 region has the DNA TGCGCCAGCAGCCCGACAGGGACGAGTCGGACTTTCTTT.

The chain combines TRBV7-9 with TRBJ2-7; 12 bases agree with TRBD1. The CDR3 has 15 residues. CDR1 SEHNR and CDR2 FQNEAQ come from the germline V gene (reference sequence). The ends lost 3 bases at V and 4 bases at J; junction bases unmatched: 4. This CDR3 reads CASSLGDRGRYEQYF. CDR3 bases: TGTGCCAGCAGCTTGGGGGACAGGGGGCGATACGAGCAGTACTTC. The entire variable domain, with the rest obtained from reference TRBV7-9 and TRBJ2-7, is as follows: DTGVSQNPRHKITKRGQNVTFRCDPISEHNRLYWYRQTLGQGPEFLTYFQNEAQLEKSRLLSDRFSAERPKGSFSTLEIQRTEQGDSAMYLCASSLGDRGRYEQYFGPGTRLTVT.

This clone is a singleton in its sample. The chain couples TRBV27 to TRBJ2-1, with D perhaps TRBD2 (5 bases). The CDR3 has 16 amino acids. V gave up 4 bases and J gave up 5 bases, with 18 bases separating them. In germline, CDR1 is MNHEY, CDR2 SMNVEV (reference sequence). CDR3 nucleotides: TGTGCCAGCAGTTCCCGACTACTTCGACAAAACAATGAGCAGTTCTTC. It translates to CASSSRLLRQNNEQFF.

V gene TRBV3-1 (or the pseudogene TRBV3-2) combines with J gene TRBJ1-5; 9 bases agree with TRBD1. Trimming removed 6 bases from V and 4 bases from J; junction bases left unmatched: 1. This CDR3 contains 13 residues. Germline-derived CDR1 and CDR2 are LGHDT and YNNKEL (reference sequence). In DNA, the CDR3 is TGTGCCAGCAGTGGGACAGGGAATCAGCCCCAGCATTTT. It is translated as CASSGTGNQPQHF.

The V gene is TRBV27, the J gene TRBJ2-7, with TRBD1 as a possible D gene (6 bases). Germline V CDR1 and CDR2: MNHEY, SMNVEV (reference sequence). V was clipped by 6 bases and J by 2 bases, with 23 bases between them. CDR3 length: 17 amino acids. CDR3 nucleotide sequence: TGTGCCAGCAGCCTAGGGCCCCCCGGACAGTTTCCCTACGAGCAGTACTTC. It translates to CASSLGPPGQFPYEQYF.

The V gene is TRBV15, the J gene TRBJ2-7; 9 bases match TRBD1. The CDR3 consists of 15 residues. J lost 7 bases, V lost 5 bases, and 12 bases had no gene match. Germline loops: CDR1 LNHNV, CDR2 YYDKDF (reference sequence). The CDR3 here is CATSGGLGQGLEQYF. In DNA, the CDR3 is TGTGCCACCAGCGGGGGCTTAGGACAGGGGTTAGAGCAGTACTTC.

This chain links TRBV7-9 with TRBJ1-5; D possibly corresponds to TRBD1 (5 bases). The germline V gene encodes CDR1 SEHNR and CDR2 FQNEAQ (reference sequence). V was pared by 5 bases and J by 6 bases, with 14 bases between. This CDR3 is 14 amino acids long. The CDR3 DNA reads as TGTGCCAGCAGCCCGGGAGCAGGGATTCAGCCCCAGCATTTT. Protein: CASSPGAGIQPQHF. The full variable domain, in which reference TRBV7-9 and TRBJ1-5 provide the parts outside the CDR3, is DTGVSQNPRHKITKRGQNVTFRCDPISEHNRLYWYRQTLGQGPEFLTYFQNEAQLEKSRLLSDRFSAERPKGSFSTLEIQRTEQGDSAMYLCASSPGAGIQPQHFGDGTRLSIL.

V is TRBV5-4 and J is TRBJ2-7; TRBD2 matches 14 bases. CDR3 size: 18 residues. Trimming at V came to 0 bases and at J to 2 bases, leaving 7 bases not matched to a gene. Germline assignment: CDR1 SGHNT and CDR2 YYREEE (reference sequence). In DNA, the CDR3 is TGTGCCAGCAGCTTGGGACTAGCGGGGGGGCCGAAGACCTACGAGCAGTACTTC. This gives the protein CASSLGLAGGPKTYEQYF.

This clone occurred a few times. The chain carries TRBV3-1 (or the pseudogene TRBV3-2) and TRBJ2-5; D is possibly TRBD2 (5 bases). The germline V gene encodes CDR1 LGHDT and CDR2 YNNKEL (reference sequence). V lost 4 bases and J lost 4, with 25 bases in between. This CDR3 spans 18 amino acids. The CDR3 is CASSPEGGDIGGGETQYF. The CDR3 DNA follows: TGTGCCAGCAGCCCCGAGGGCGGAGACATCGGTGGAGGAGAGACCCAGTACTTC.